The 14 T cell receptor beta chains given below trace back to one sample, sequenced in a study of cytomegalovirus exposure and HLA in healthy donors. 60 Vbeta and 13 Jbeta primers were used in PCR. Assay used: immunoSEQ multiplex PCR; TCRdb lists only in-frame clones, some missing. Of 100,000 to 150,000 clones detected, roughly 75% appear once; the ten largest clones hold 0.95% to 1.5%. The sample was PBMCs. These TCRs come from a female donor in good health and CMV-seronegative.

The CDR3 sequence: CASSSGTSGNNEQFF. The CDR3 bases are TGCGCCAGCAGCTCGGGGACTAGCGGAAACAATGAGCAGTTCTTC. The J gene is TRBJ2-1, the V gene TRBV5-1, with TRBD2 identical over 11 bases. Germline trimming cut 3 bases from V and 5 bases from J; bases unmatched to any gene: 4. CDR3 length equals 15 residues. CDR1 is SGHRS and CDR2 is YFSETQ in the germline V gene.

J is TRBJ2-7 and V is TRBV5-6; D is undetermined. CDR3 length: 13 amino acids. CDR1 and CDR2 from the germline V gene are SGHDT and YYEEEE. The germline V and J ends were trimmed by 5 bases and 0 bases, with 9 bases remaining between them. The CDR3 here is CASSRPSSYEQYF. Written as DNA, the CDR3 is TGTGCCAGCAGTAGGCCTAGCTCCTACGAGCAGTACTTC. Variable domain in full (rest from reference TRBV5-6 and TRBJ2-7): DAGVTQSPTHLIKTRGQQVTLRCSPKSGHDTVSWYQQALGQGPQFIFQYYEEEERQRGNFPDRFSGHQFPNYSSELNVNALLLGDSALYLCASSRPSSYEQYFGPGTRLTVT.

The chain is built from TRBV6-1 and TRBJ2-1; 7 nucleotides line up with TRBD1. The CDR3 runs 13 residues. Trimming cost V 7 bases and J 6 bases; bases outside gene matches: 6. Germline values: CDR1 MNHNS, CDR2 SASEGT. The CDR3 region is CASNRDRVNEQFF. DNA of the CDR3: TGTGCCAGCAACCGGGACAGAGTCAATGAGCAGTTCTTC.

This clone was detected only a few times. This rearrangement joins TRBV18 to TRBJ1-2, with 7 bases aligning to TRBD1. This CDR3 has 14 amino acids. V was pared by 3 bases and J by 4 bases, with 5 bases of the junction left unmatched. Germline assignment: CDR1 KGHSH and CDR2 LQKENI. CDR3 amino acids: CASSPDRVGYGYTF. The CDR3 bases are TGTGCCAGCTCACCCGACAGGGTTGGCTATGGCTACACCTTC.

J is TRBJ2-7 and V is TRBV11-2; weak D call: TRBD2 (6 bases). V lost 0 bases to trimming and J lost 3 bases, with 12 bases between them. This CDR3 is 15 amino acids long. Germline CDR1 and CDR2: SGHAT and FQNNGV. The CDR3 here is CASSLDPLASYEQYF. CDR3 nucleotide sequence: TGTGCCAGCAGCTTAGATCCCCTAGCGAGCTACGAGCAGTACTTC.

V usage is TRBV7-8 and J usage is TRBJ2-3; D not resolved. Germline loops: CDR1 SGHVS, CDR2 FQNEAQ. Trimming left V 6 bases short and J 3 bases short, with 7 bases between. The length of the CDR3 is 12 residues. CDR3 nucleotide sequence: TGTGCCAGCAGAAAGGAGACAGATACGCAGTATTTT. It translates to CASRKETDTQYF.

This rearrangement joins TRBV5-1 to TRBJ1-1; TRBD1 matches at 9 bases. Germline loops: CDR1 SGHRS, CDR2 YFSETQ. The CDR3 length is 15 residues. The V segment lost 4 bases and the J segment 4 bases; nucleotides outside the gene matches: 8. CDR3 nucleotides: TGCGCCAGCAGCCCCTGGACAGGGGCGACCACTGAAGCTTTCTTT. Translation: CASSPWTGATTEAFF.

The chain is built from TRBV19 and TRBJ2-7; tentative D call: TRBD1 (5 bases). Trimming pared 4 bases from V and 5 bases from J, leaving 21 bases between. The CDR3 is made up of 16 amino acids. Per the germline V gene, CDR1 is LNHDA and CDR2 is SQIVND (reference sequence). CDR3 residues: CASSTTLVQGFDEQYF. Written as DNA, the CDR3 is TGTGCCAGTAGTACGACCCTGGTGCAGGGTTTCGACGAGCAGTACTTC.

V usage is TRBV5-6 and J usage is TRBJ2-7; 7 bases match TRBD2. Germline CDR1 SGHDT, CDR2 YYEEEE. The CDR3 runs to 14 residues. The trim removed 4 bases at V and 2 bases at J, leaving 6 bases unmatched. The CDR3 is CASSLGDYPYEQYF. The CDR3 DNA is TGTGCCAGCAGCCTCGGGGACTACCCCTACGAGCAGTACTTC.

This clone came up a few times. The chain carries TRBV5-4 and TRBJ1-2; 8 bases line up with TRBD1. Losses at the gene ends were 6 bases for V and 8 bases for J; bases not matched to a gene: 15. The CDR3 is 15 residues long. The germline CDR1 and CDR2 sequences are SGHNT and YYREEE (reference sequence). CDR3 in amino acids: CASTDPGQVELGYTF. In DNA form, the CDR3 reads TGTGCCAGCACCGACCCGGGACAGGTGGAGCTGGGCTACACCTTC. The variable domain in full, completed from reference TRBV5-4 and TRBJ1-2, reads ETGVTQSPTHLIKTRGQQVTLRCSSQSGHNTVSWYQQALGQGPQFIFQYYREEENGRGNFPPRFSGLQFPNYSSELNVNALELDDSALYLCASTDPGQVELGYTFGSGTRLTVV.

The chain uses TRBV2 and TRBJ2-5, with 8 bases matching TRBD1. The CDR3 has 13 amino acids. CDR1 and CDR2 (germline): SNHLY, FYNNEI. Trimming cost V 7 bases and J 4 bases; bases outside gene matches: 5. The CDR3 sequence is CASTRGRRETQYF. In nucleotides, the CDR3 is TGTGCCAGCACCAGGGGGCGACGAGAGACCCAGTACTTC. Complete variable domain (other parts from reference TRBV2 and TRBJ2-5): EPEVTQTPSHQVTQMGQEVILRCVPISNHLYFYWYRQILGQKVEFLVSFYNNEISEKSEIFDDQFSVERPDGSNFTLKIRSTKLEDSAMYFCASTRGRRETQYFGPGTRLLVL.

This chain uses TRBV2 with TRBJ2-7; possible D gene TRBD2, 6 bases. Germline V gives CDR1 SNHLY, CDR2 FYNNEI. This CDR3 spans 14 amino acids. Trimming took 3 bases from V and 3 from J, leaving 12 bases between them. The CDR3 region has the DNA TGTGCCAGCAGTGAGGGGGAGGCGGTCTACGAGCAGTACTTC. It encodes CASSEGEAVYEQYF.

This rearrangement joins TRBV27 to TRBJ2-7; weak D call: TRBD2 (6 bases). This CDR3 comprises 14 residues. Germline-derived CDR1 and CDR2 are MNHEY and SMNVEV (reference sequence). Trimming removed 5 bases from V and 0 bases from J, with 11 bases in between. CDR3 residues: CASSKPGLSYEQYF. CDR3 sequence (DNA): TGTGCCAGCAGTAAACCGGGACTCTCCTACGAGCAGTACTTC.

The rearrangement joins TRBV6-1 to TRBJ1-4; D gene uncertain. This CDR3 has 14 residues. Germline CDR1 MNHNS, CDR2 SASEGT. V was trimmed by 0 bases and J by 7 bases, leaving 9 bases between them. The CDR3 sequence is CASSEAGGIEKLFF. The CDR3 DNA is TGTGCCAGCAGTGAAGCCGGCGGAATTGAAAAACTGTTTTTT.